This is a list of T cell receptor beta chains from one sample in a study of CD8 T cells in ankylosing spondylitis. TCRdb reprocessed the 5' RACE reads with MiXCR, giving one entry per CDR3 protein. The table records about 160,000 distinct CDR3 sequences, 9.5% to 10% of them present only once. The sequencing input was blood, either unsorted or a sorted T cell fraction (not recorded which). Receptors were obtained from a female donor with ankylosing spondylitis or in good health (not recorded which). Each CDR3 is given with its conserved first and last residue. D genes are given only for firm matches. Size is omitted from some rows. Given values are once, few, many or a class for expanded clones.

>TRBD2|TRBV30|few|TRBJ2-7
TGTGCCTGGAGTCGGACTAGCGGAAGCTACGAGCAGTACTTC
CAWSRTSGSYEQYF
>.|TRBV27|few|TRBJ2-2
TGTGCCAGCAGTCCAGGGACACCGAGGGACGGGGAGCTGTTTTTT
CASSPGTPRDGELFF
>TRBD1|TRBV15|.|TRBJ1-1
TGTGCCACCAGCCGCCCGGGACAGGGGACCCATGAAGCTTTCTTT
CATSRPGQGTHEAFF
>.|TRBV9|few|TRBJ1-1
TGTGCCAGCAGCGTAGCTGCGAACACTGAAGCTTTCTTT
CASSVAANTEAFF
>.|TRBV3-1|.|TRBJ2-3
TGTGCCAGCAGCCAAGAGGGACTGAGCCTTTCAGATACGCAGTATTTT
CASSQEGLSLSDTQYF
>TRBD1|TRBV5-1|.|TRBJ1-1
TGCGCCAGCAGCTTGGATGGGGCAGGGGGAACTGAAGCTTTCTTT
CASSLDGAGGTEAFF
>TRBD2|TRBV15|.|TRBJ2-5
TGTGCCACCAGCAGAAGCTTAGCGGGTCAAGAGACCCAGTACTTC
CATSRSLAGQETQYF
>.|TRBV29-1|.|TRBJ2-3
TGCAGCGTACCGGGCCGCACGACCGATACGCAGTATTTT
CSVPGRTTDTQYF
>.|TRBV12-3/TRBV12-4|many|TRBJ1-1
TGTGCCAGCAGTTTAAAGTGGGGGGTGAACACTGAAGCTTTCTTT
CASSLKWGVNTEAFF
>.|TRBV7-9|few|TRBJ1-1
TGTGCCAGCAGCCCCATCCGGGGACGGAACACTGAAGCTTTCTTT
CASSPIRGRNTEAFF